The T cell receptor (beta chain) described here comes from a study of beta chain features in type 1 diabetes. Overall study: Across the samples, some 98,000,000 sorted cells were examined in total.

Every isolated RNA sample was fully reverse transcribed, so sequencing captured expressed TCRB transcripts. The table came from immunoSEQ multiplex PCR; TCRdb's copy has only in-frame clones and leaves some out. The sample carries roughly 280,000 clones, around 22% recorded once. Broader study findings: Shortening of TCRB CDR3s, moderate but significant, appeared in all four CD4+ subsets of Type 1 diabetes patients.

CDR3 length equals 14 residues. In germline, CDR1 is SQVTM, CDR2 ANQGSEA. Concerning this clone itself: Its specificity is not known.

The chain is built from TRBV29-1 and TRBJ2-2, with 9 nucleotides matching TRBD2. The sequencing sample was made of naive CD4+ T cells from blood. This receptor was obtained from a woman aged 30 to 39 with type 1 diabetes. DNA of the CDR3: TGCGGGGGCAATAGCGGGAGTGGCACCGGGGAGCTGTTTTTT. Translated: CGGNSGSGTGELFF.